This TCR beta chain was captured in a study of T cells in Graves' hyperthyroidism and ophthalmopathy. Notes on this clonotype: No antigen is known for it. The junction differs from germline at one of its ends, possibly a read error.

TCR beta CDR3 sequences were amplified from RNA transcripts. Primed by the HTBI set, a first-round RT-PCR was run on the TCR CDR3. MiXCR, applied by TCRdb to the multiplex PCR reads, yields one record per CDR3 protein. Of about 740,000 distinct CDR3 sequences listed, less than 15% are singletons. The CDR3 covers 16 residues. From germline, CDR1 is KGHSH and CDR2 LQKENI. Overall study findings and caveats: Most thyroid clonotypes expanded above 0.001 were also detected in blood.

PBMCs came from 7.5 to 10 ml fresh peripheral blood. Source material: blood. This rearrangement joins TRBV18 to TRBJ2-1, with D possibly matching TRBD1 (5 bases). The TCR comes from a woman between 18 and 29 years old with Graves' hyperthyroidism. This CDR3 is CASSPPGDRSINEQFF. The CDR3 DNA is TGTGCCAGCTCGCCACCCGGTGACAGATCGATCAATGAGCAGTTCTTC.